The text below deals with one T cell receptor (beta chain). Antigen: not known. The PCR contained 60 Vbeta and 13 Jbeta primers. Clones were read by immunoSEQ multiplex PCR, and TCRdb kept only the in-frame ones, dropping some. The sample carries some 190,000 clones, roughly 87% recorded once. This specimen comes from a study of cytomegalovirus exposure and HLA in healthy donors. Study-level information: A data release that came early held roughly 85 million unique TCRs from HLA-typed donors.

Unmatched junction bases numbered 3, after V lost 4 bases and J lost 5 bases. The germline V gene has CDR1 SGHNT and CDR2 YENEEA. This CDR3 is 16 amino acids long. Study results and caveats: In a later analysis, HLA-associated TCR beta chains were more clonally expanded than equally common others. Specific recognition of CMV antigens was confirmed in vitro for three chains (all CMV-associated). The study put 150 to 200 TCR beta chains on its list as cytomegalovirus-associated.

The sequence was obtained from a man aged 35 to 55 in good health and CMV-seronegative. The chain has TRBV11-3 and TRBJ2-3; 16 nucleotides line up with TRBD2. The sample comprised PBMCs. The chain's CDR3 is CASSSGTSGGVDTQYF. Written as DNA, the CDR3 is TGTGCCAGCAGCTCCGGGACTAGCGGGGGGGTAGATACGCAGTATTTT.